Below, 32 T cell receptor beta chains from the same sample are listed, as sequenced in a study of T-cell reconstitution after alpha-beta-depleted transplantation in children. Preparation of the TCRbeta library involved a method that used unique molecular identifiers. TCRdb analysed the PCR reads with MiXCR anew, one entry per CDR3 protein. The table has 800,000 to 1,000,000 distinct CDR3 sequences, about 26% seen once. The sequenced sample was PBMCs, mostly from graft donor cells, obtained 360 days after TCRalphabeta/CD19-depleted stem cell transplant. These receptors came from a boy younger than two who had a stem cell transplant for SCID, so the T cells may come from the graft donor.

This chain connects TRBV9 to TRBJ1-2; possibly TRBD1 for D (6 bases). Germline V gives CDR1 SGDLS, CDR2 YYNGEE. V lost 4 bases and J 5 bases, leaving 15 bases between the germline ends. The CDR3 consists of 14 residues. CDR3 in amino acids: CASSPRDTKYGYTF. Here the CDR3 DNA reads TGTGCCAGCAGCCCCCGGGACACAAAATATGGCTACACCTTC.

The chain combines TRBV5-1 with TRBJ2-5; D is possibly TRBD2 (6 bases). V was pared by 4 bases and J by 5 bases, with 18 bases between. Per germline, CDR1 SGHRS and CDR2 YFSETQ. There are 15 residues in the CDR3. CDR3: CASSPRRGVGETQYF. The CDR3 coding sequence is TGCGCCAGCAGCCCGAGGCGGGGCGTCGGGGAGACCCAGTACTTC.

This clonotype was seen only a few times. The chain combines TRBV15 with TRBJ2-5, with 7 bases aligning to TRBD1. V lost 5 bases to trimming and J lost 5 bases; unmatched junction nucleotides: 5. The V gene's germline CDR1 is LNHNV and CDR2 YYDKDF (reference sequence). The CDR3 has 13 residues. CDR3 sequence (DNA): TGTGCCACCAGCTACGGGACAGCCGAGACCCAGTACTTC. It codes for CATSYGTAETQYF.

The genes are TRBV7-6 and TRBJ2-1; the match to TRBD2 covers 9 bases. The V gene's germline CDR1 is SGHVS and CDR2 FNYEAQ. The CDR3 covers 15 residues. Germline trimming cut 2 bases from V and 6 bases from J; bases unmatched to any gene: 5. CDR3 nucleotides: TGTGCCAGCAGCTTAACGACTAGCGGCCTCAATGAGCAGTTCTTC. Residues: CASSLTTSGLNEQFF.

J is TRBJ1-5 and V is TRBV15, with 8 bases fitting TRBD1. Germline CDR1 reads LNHNV; CDR2 reads YYDKDF (reference sequence). The CDR3 runs to 15 residues. The V and J ends lost 2 bases and 1 base, in that order; junction bases with no gene match: 1. The CDR3 protein is CATSRQGASNQPQHF. In DNA, the CDR3 is TGTGCCACCAGCAGACAGGGGGCGAGCAATCAGCCCCAGCATTTT.

The rearrangement links TRBV15 to TRBJ1-4, with D possibly TRBD1 on 5 matching bases. The V gene lost 1 base and the J gene lost 3 bases, with 12 bases spanning the gap. CDR1 LNHNV and CDR2 YYDKDF come from the germline V gene (reference sequence). The CDR3 covers 16 residues. CDR3 amino acids: CATSRGPREANEKLFF. As DNA, the CDR3 is TGTGCCACCAGCAGAGGTCCCAGGGAGGCTAATGAAAAACTGTTTTTT.

The CDR3 nucleotides read TGTGCCAGCAGCCAAGAGGGTGGCGGGGCTAGCCGAGGCATTCAGTACTTC. This gives the protein CASSQEGGGASRGIQYF. The rearrangement uses TRBV4-2 and TRBJ2-4, with D possibly TRBD2 on 6 matching bases. Germline-derived CDR1 and CDR2 are LGHNA and YNFKEQ. Trimming shortened V by 0 bases and J by 9 bases, and 21 bases separated the two germline ends. The CDR3 sequence is 17 residues long.

This chain links TRBV29-1 with TRBJ1-1, with D unclear. The CDR3 contains 15 residues. The germline CDR1 and CDR2 sequences are SQVTM and ANQGSEA. Trimming cost V 7 bases and J 0 bases, with 18 bases left between them. The CDR3 coding sequence is TGCAGCGGGTTCGGACGTACAGTAATGAACACTGAAGCTTTCTTT. It encodes CSGFGRTVMNTEAFF. The complete variable domain, with remaining parts taken from reference TRBV29-1 and TRBJ1-1, reads SAVISQKPSRDICQRGTSLTIQCQVDSQVTMMFWYRQQPGQSLTLIATANQGSEATYESGFVIDKFPISRPNLTFSTLTVSNMSPEDSSIYLCSGFGRTVMNTEAFFGQGTRLTVV.

V gene TRBV6-1 combines with J gene TRBJ2-2, with a weak D call TRBD2 (6 bases). This CDR3 has 15 residues. The germline gives CDR1 MNHNS, CDR2 SASEGT. V was shortened by 5 bases and J by 1 base, with 11 bases between the two germline ends. The chain's CDR3 is CASSRDGRNTGELFF. The DNA of the CDR3 is TGTGCCAGCAGTCGGGACGGGAGGAACACCGGGGAGCTGTTTTTT.

This clonotype showed up just a few times. V is TRBV5-1 and J is TRBJ1-5; 8 bases are a match to TRBD1. With V trimmed by 0 bases and J by 5 bases, 4 bases remained unmatched. Per germline, CDR1 SGHRS and CDR2 YFSETQ. This CDR3 comprises 15 residues. The CDR3 bases are TGCGCCAGCAGCTTGGACAGGGGGGACGATCAGCCCCAGCATTTT. This codes for CASSLDRGDDQPQHF.

This clonotype was observed a single time. This sequence joins TRBV3-1 and TRBJ1-2, with 10 bases that match TRBD1. The J segment lost 4 bases and the V segment lost 6 bases, leaving 5 bases of the junction unmatched. This CDR3 region has 14 residues. Germline assignment: CDR1 LGHDT and CDR2 YNNKEL (reference sequence). In nucleotides, the CDR3 is TGTGCCAGCAGGTGGACAGGGGGACCCTATGGCTACACCTTC. It codes for CASRWTGGPYGYTF.

This clonotype has only a few counts. The rearrangement joins TRBV20-1 to TRBJ1-1; D unclear. Trimming removed 6 bases at V and 4 bases at J, with 15 bases between. Per germline, CDR1 DFQATT and CDR2 SNEGSKA (reference sequence). This CDR3 has 13 amino acids. DNA of the CDR3: TGCAGTGCCCTCCACAGTCGGGCCACTGAAGCTTTCTTT. It translates to CSALHSRATEAFF.

This clonotype was found once. The chain combines TRBV14 with TRBJ2-7, with D possibly being TRBD1 (5 bases). CDR3 length: 16 amino acids. Trimming removed 2 bases from V and 6 bases from J, with 20 bases in between. Germline loops: CDR1 SGHDN, CDR2 FVKESK. The CDR3 DNA sequence: TGTGCCAGCAGCCAACTAACGAACCTACTAAGGGGCGAGCAGTACTTC. It translates to CASSQLTNLLRGEQYF.

The chain couples TRBV5-1 to TRBJ2-1, with a possible D match to TRBD2 (5 bases). Looked up from germline, CDR1 is SGHRS and CDR2 is YFSETQ. With 5 bases removed from V and 3 bases from J, the gap between germline ends came to 15 bases. The CDR3 is 15 residues long. The CDR3 region has the DNA TGCGCCAGCAGGGGAGTGGGCACAAACTACAATGAGCAGTTCTTC. It codes for CASRGVGTNYNEQFF.

In its sample, this clonotype was seen a few times. The chain is built from TRBV27 and TRBJ2-2; 7 bases line up with TRBD1. J lost 4 bases, V lost 4 bases, and 12 bases had no gene match. The germline gives CDR1 MNHEY, CDR2 SMNVEV (reference sequence). This CDR3 comprises 17 residues. DNA for the CDR3: TGTGCCAGCAGTTCGTATCGAAGGGGGCGGCTCACCGGGGAGCTGTTTTTT. Its protein is CASSSYRRGRLTGELFF.

V and J are TRBV4-3 and TRBJ1-2; D is unresolved. The CDR3 covers 13 residues. CDR1 is LGHNA and CDR2 is YSLEER in the germline V gene. V lost 8 bases and J 6 bases, leaving 16 bases between the germline ends. The CDR3 DNA reads as TGCGCCAGCTCCCTGCAGCATAGGGATGGCTACACCTTC. Its protein product is CASSLQHRDGYTF.

This clonotype was counted a few times. The V gene is TRBV28, the J gene TRBJ2-5, with 7 bases identical to TRBD1. CDR3 size: 15 residues. Unmatched junction bases numbered 9, after V lost 4 bases and J lost 4 bases. The germline V gene has CDR1 MDHEN and CDR2 SYDVKM. The CDR3 DNA reads TGTGCCAGCAGTTCCGCCGACAGGGCGGGAGAGACCCAGTACTTC. Protein: CASSSADRAGETQYF.

This chain links TRBV5-6 with TRBJ2-5; D perhaps matches TRBD1 (6 bases). Germline CDR1 SGHDT, CDR2 YYEEEE. Trimming took off 0 bases at V and 3 bases at J, with 9 bases between the two ends. The CDR3 covers 14 residues. The CDR3 nucleotides are TGTGCCAGCAGCTTGGCAGGGGTGGAAGAGACCCAGTACTTC. This translates into CASSLAGVEETQYF.

The genes are TRBV2 and TRBJ2-5; the D is unclear. Looked up from germline, CDR1 is SNHLY and CDR2 is FYNNEI. The CDR3 is made up of 14 amino acids. Trimming removed 3 bases from V and 1 base from J, with 9 bases in between. Written as DNA, the CDR3 is TGTGCCAGCAGTGATACGCCAGGCCAAGAGACCCAGTACTTC. As protein: CASSDTPGQETQYF.

This clonotype has more than one count but fewer than ten. This chain connects TRBV12-3 or TRBV12-4 to TRBJ2-1; 9 bases agree with TRBD1. J lost 7 bases, V lost 6 bases, and 13 bases had no gene match. The CDR3 is made up of 16 amino acids. CDR3 sequence reads: CASSPTPGTGPNEQFF. As DNA, the CDR3 is TGTGCCAGCAGCCCTACTCCCGGGACAGGGCCTAATGAGCAGTTCTTC.

In this sample, this clonotype turned up a few times. The V call is TRBV5-6, the J call TRBJ1-1; unclear D gene. The germline CDR1 and CDR2 sequences are SGHDT and YYEEEE. The germline V and J ends were trimmed by 10 bases and 6 bases, with 7 bases remaining between them. CDR3 size: 9 residues. CDR3 residues: CARRPEAFF. CDR3 sequence (DNA): TGTGCCCGCCGCCCTGAAGCTTTCTTT.

This clonotype was recorded at least ten times. V and J are TRBV24-1 and TRBJ2-1, with D possibly called TRBD1 or TRBD2 (5 bases each). This CDR3 is built from 16 residues. The V end lost 5 bases, the J end lost 4 bases, and 17 bases lay between the germline ends. The germline V gene has CDR1 KGHDR and CDR2 SFDVKD. The CDR3 loop reads CATSVGDLPVYNEQFF. CDR3 sequence (DNA): TGTGCCACCAGTGTTGGGGACCTACCCGTTTACAATGAGCAGTTCTTC.

This clonotype occurred a few times. V and J are TRBV5-1 and TRBJ2-5, with a possible D match to TRBD1 (6 bases). V was shortened by 4 bases and J by 4 bases, with 26 bases between the two germline ends. Germline loops: CDR1 SGHRS, CDR2 YFSETQ. This CDR3 spans 18 amino acids. CDR3 protein: CASSQVSPGTRDGETQYF. DNA for the CDR3: TGCGCCAGCAGCCAGGTATCCCCCGGGACAAGGGACGGAGAGACCCAGTACTTC. Based on the CDR3 plus reference TRBV5-1 and TRBJ2-5, the full variable domain is KAGVTQTPRYLIKTRGQQVTLSCSPISGHRSVSWYQQTPGQGLQFLFEYFSETQRNKGNFPGRFSGRQFSNSRSEMNVSTLELGDSALYLCASSQVSPGTRDGETQYFGPGTRLLVL.

There are many counts of this clonotype. The V and J genes are TRBV20-1 and TRBJ2-1; 7 bases are shared with TRBD1. V trimming: 2 bases; J trimming: 0 bases; junction bases outside the gene matches: 7. The CDR3 is 16 amino acids. Germline CDR1 DFQATT, CDR2 SNEGSKA (reference sequence). The CDR3: CSARTGVSGSYNEQFF. The CDR3 bases are TGCAGTGCTAGAACAGGGGTCTCCGGCTCCTACAATGAGCAGTTCTTC.

This rearrangement joins TRBV12-3 or TRBV12-4 to TRBJ2-3; a weak D match, TRBD2 (5 bases). The germline V and J ends were trimmed by 1 base and 7 bases, with 15 bases remaining between them. CDR3 length: 15 amino acids. In nucleotides, the CDR3 is TGTGCCAGCAGTTTAGGGCCCGGAGGAATAAATACGCAGTATTTT. Translating gives CASSLGPGGINTQYF.

This clonotype was counted a few times. This chain uses TRBV6-1 with TRBJ2-1, with D possibly TRBD1 on 6 matching bases. Germline V gene sequence: CDR1 MNHNS, CDR2 SASEGT. V lost 6 bases, J lost 3 bases, and 18 bases lay in between. The CDR3 covers 16 residues. CDR3 sequence (DNA): TGTGCCAGCAGCCCCAACACAGGGTGGGTCTACAATGAGCAGTTCTTC. This encodes CASSPNTGWVYNEQFF.

V and J are TRBV9 and TRBJ2-3; D uncertain. Per germline, CDR1 SGDLS and CDR2 YYNGEE. The ends were cut back, 3 bases at V and 5 bases at J, with 16 bases in the middle. The CDR3 is made up of 15 amino acids. CDR3 region: CASSESPRVLDTQYF. The CDR3 coding sequence is TGTGCCAGCAGCGAAAGTCCCCGCGTTTTAGATACGCAGTATTTT.

This clonotype was found a few times. The genes are TRBV28 and TRBJ2-5; the match to TRBD2 covers 9 bases. The CDR3 extends over 17 amino acids. The germline V gene encodes CDR1 MDHEN and CDR2 SYDVKM. The junction had 12 bases not matched to a gene; V was cut back by 4 bases and J by 3 bases. This CDR3 reads CASSSPGLALTKETQYF. The CDR3 DNA sequence: TGTGCCAGCAGTTCCCCGGGACTAGCTTTAACTAAAGAGACCCAGTACTTC.

This clonotype was detected only a few times. The gene calls are TRBV20-1 and TRBJ1-6; 9 nucleotides line up with TRBD1. V trimming: 3 bases; J trimming: 6 bases; junction bases outside the gene matches: 6. The germline V gene encodes CDR1 DFQATT and CDR2 SNEGSKA (reference sequence). This CDR3 is built from 15 residues. The CDR3 loop is CSARPRGQGNSPLHF. CDR3 coding DNA: TGCAGTGCTAGGCCCAGGGGACAGGGTAATTCACCCCTCCACTTT.

The chain joins TRBV10-3 to TRBJ2-1; TRBD2 matches 9 bases. Germline loops: CDR1 ENHRY, CDR2 SYGVKD. The CDR3 loop spans 16 amino acids. Trimming cost V 7 bases and J 0 bases; bases outside gene matches: 7. CDR3 bases: TGTGCCATCAACCCTAGCGGGATGAGCTCCTACAATGAGCAGTTCTTC. It is translated as CAINPSGMSSYNEQFF.

The table lists this clonotype with a few counts. The J gene is TRBJ2-1, the V gene TRBV6-1; 7 nucleotides match TRBD1. The V gene's germline CDR1 is MNHNS and CDR2 SASEGT. The junction had 5 bases not matched to a gene; V was cut back by 8 bases and J by 4 bases. The CDR3 has 13 residues. In DNA form, the CDR3 reads TGTGCCAGCTTGGACAGGTATTACAATGAGCAGTTCTTC. Its protein is CASLDRYYNEQFF.

V gene TRBV10-3 combines with J gene TRBJ2-1; 9 bases line up with TRBD2. Germline loops: CDR1 ENHRY, CDR2 SYGVKD. V was clipped by 3 bases and J by 9 bases; unmatched bases: 18. This CDR3 contains 18 residues. The CDR3 here is CAISDLERGVPKGTEQFF. CDR3 DNA sequence: TGTGCCATCAGTGATCTCGAGCGGGGGGTCCCGAAAGGAACTGAGCAGTTCTTC.